This T cell receptor beta chain is drawn from a study of T cells after yellow fever vaccination. The V gene's germline CDR1 is MNHEY and CDR2 SVGAGI. Between the trimmed V and J ends, which lost 0 bases and 8 bases, there was a span of 17 bases. The CDR3 totals 15 residues. 5'RACE template switching produced TCR cDNA carrying a universal primer site and UMIs. One entry per CDR3 protein results from TCRdb running MiXCR on the 5' RACE reads. The data contain 500,000 to 650,000 distinct CDR3 sequences, approximately 15% of them singletons. In regard to this clonotype: Its matching antigen is unknown.

Findings of the study overall: Weaker overall was a secondary response that nonetheless peaked faster, on day 5 versus 15.

This specimen was PBMCs, taken on the day of the yellow fever booster vaccination. This chain connects TRBV6-5 to TRBJ2-7, with D possibly being TRBD1 or TRBD2 (6 bases each). This sequence originates from a man aged 30 to 45 who received the YFV17D yellow fever vaccine. CDR3 bases: TGTGCCAGCAGTTACTCGAATCCAAGGGGGGATAAGCAGTACTTC. It yields the protein CASSYSNPRGDKQYF.